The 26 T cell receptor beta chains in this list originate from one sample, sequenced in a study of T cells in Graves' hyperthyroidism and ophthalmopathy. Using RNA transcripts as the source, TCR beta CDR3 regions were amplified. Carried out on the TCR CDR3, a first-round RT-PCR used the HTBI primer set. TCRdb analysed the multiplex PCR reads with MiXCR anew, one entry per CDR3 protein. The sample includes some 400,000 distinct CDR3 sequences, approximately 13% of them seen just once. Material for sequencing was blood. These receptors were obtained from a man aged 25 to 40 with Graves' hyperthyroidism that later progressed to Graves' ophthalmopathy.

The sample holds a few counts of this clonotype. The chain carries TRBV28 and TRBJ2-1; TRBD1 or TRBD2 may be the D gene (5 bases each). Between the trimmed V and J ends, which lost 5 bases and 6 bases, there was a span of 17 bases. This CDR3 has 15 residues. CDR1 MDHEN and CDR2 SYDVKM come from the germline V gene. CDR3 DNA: TGTGCCAGCAGTAACCGGGACCTCATGGGCAATGAGCAGTTCTTC. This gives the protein CASSNRDLMGNEQFF.

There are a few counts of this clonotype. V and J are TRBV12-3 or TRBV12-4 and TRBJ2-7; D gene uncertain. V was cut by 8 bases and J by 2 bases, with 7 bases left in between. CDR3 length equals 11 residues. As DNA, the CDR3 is TGTGCCAGCGTTTCCGCCTACGAGCAGTACTTC. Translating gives CASVSAYEQYF.

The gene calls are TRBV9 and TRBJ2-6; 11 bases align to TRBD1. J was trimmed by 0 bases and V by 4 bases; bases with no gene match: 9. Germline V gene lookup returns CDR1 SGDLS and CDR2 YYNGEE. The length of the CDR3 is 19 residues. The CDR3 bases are TGTGCCAGCAGCCCAGGACAGGGGGCATCATTCTCTGGGGCCAACGTCCTGACTTTC. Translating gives CASSPGQGASFSGANVLTF.

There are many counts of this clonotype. The CDR3 loop reads CASSLRPPPGEQFF. CDR3 DNA: TGTGCCAGCAGTTTAAGGCCTCCACCTGGGGAGCAGTTCTTC. The V and J genes are TRBV12-3 or TRBV12-4 and TRBJ2-1; D remains unclear. Trimming took off 2 bases at V and 10 bases at J, with 15 bases between the two ends. The CDR3 runs to 14 residues.

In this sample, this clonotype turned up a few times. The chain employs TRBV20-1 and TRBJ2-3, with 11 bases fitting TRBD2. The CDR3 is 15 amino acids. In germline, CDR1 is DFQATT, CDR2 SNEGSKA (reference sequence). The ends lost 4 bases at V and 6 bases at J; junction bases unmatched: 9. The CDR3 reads CSAINSGGAGDTQYF. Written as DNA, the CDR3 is TGCAGTGCTATTAATAGCGGGGGGGCTGGTGATACGCAGTATTTT.

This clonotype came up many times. The CDR3 region has the DNA TGTGCCAGCAGCAAAGGTCGGGCAGGGCGCACAGATACGCAGTATTTT. It codes for CASSKGRAGRTDTQYF. The rearrangement joins TRBV7-9 to TRBJ2-3, with a tentative D call TRBD1 (5 bases). From germline, CDR1 is SEHNR and CDR2 FQNEAQ (reference sequence). There are 16 residues in the CDR3. Trimming shortened V by 5 bases and J by 1 base, and 16 bases separated the two germline ends.

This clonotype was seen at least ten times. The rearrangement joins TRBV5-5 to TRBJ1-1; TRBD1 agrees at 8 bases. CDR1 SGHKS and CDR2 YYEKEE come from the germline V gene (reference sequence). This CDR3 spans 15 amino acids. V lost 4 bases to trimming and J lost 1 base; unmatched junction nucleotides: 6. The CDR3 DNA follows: TGTGCCAGCAGCCCGTACACAGGGGGGAACACTGAAGCTTTCTTT. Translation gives CASSPYTGGNTEAFF. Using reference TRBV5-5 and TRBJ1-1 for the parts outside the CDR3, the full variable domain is DAGVTQSPTHLIKTRGQQVTLRCSPISGHKSVSWYQQVLGQGPQFIFQYYEKEERGRGNFPDRFSARQFPNYSSELNVNALLLGDSALYLCASSPYTGGNTEAFFGQGTRLTVV.

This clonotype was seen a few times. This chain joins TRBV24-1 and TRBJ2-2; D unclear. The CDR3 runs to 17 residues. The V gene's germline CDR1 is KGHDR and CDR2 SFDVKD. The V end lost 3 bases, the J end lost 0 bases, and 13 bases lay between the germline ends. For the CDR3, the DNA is TGTGCCACCAGTGATGTTTTGGGCAGAGCGAACACCGGGGAGCTGTTTTTT. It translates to CATSDVLGRANTGELFF.

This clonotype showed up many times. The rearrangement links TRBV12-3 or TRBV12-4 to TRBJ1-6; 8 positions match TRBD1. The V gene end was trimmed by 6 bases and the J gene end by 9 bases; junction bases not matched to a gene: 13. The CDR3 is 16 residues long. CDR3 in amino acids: CASSPGPPGGSSPLHF. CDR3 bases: TGTGCCAGCAGCCCCGGACCCCCAGGGGGCAGTTCACCCCTCCACTTT.

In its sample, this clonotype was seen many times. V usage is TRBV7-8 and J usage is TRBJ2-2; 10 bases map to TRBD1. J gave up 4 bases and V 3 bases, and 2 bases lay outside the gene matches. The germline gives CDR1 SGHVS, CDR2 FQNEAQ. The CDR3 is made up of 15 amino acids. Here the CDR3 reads CASSFGTGVTGELFF. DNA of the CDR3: TGTGCCAGCAGCTTTGGGACAGGGGTCACCGGGGAGCTGTTTTTT.

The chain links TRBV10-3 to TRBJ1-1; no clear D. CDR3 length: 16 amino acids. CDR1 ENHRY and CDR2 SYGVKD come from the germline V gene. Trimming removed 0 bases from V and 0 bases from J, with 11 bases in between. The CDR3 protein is CAISESASQVNTEAFF. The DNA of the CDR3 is TGTGCCATCAGTGAGTCGGCGAGTCAAGTGAACACTGAAGCTTTCTTT.

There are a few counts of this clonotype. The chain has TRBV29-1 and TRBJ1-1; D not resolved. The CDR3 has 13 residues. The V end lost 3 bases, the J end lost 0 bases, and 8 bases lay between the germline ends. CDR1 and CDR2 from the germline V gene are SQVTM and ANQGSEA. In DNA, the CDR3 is TGCAGCGTTGAGAGTATATTGAACACTGAAGCTTTCTTT. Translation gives CSVESILNTEAFF.

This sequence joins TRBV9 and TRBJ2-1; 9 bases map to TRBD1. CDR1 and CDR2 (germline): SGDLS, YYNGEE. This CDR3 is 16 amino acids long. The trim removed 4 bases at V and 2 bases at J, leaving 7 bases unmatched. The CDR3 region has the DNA TGTGCCAGCAGCCCTCGGGACAGGGCGACCTACAATGAGCAGTTCTTC. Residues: CASSPRDRATYNEQFF. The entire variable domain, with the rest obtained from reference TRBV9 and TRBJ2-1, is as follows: DSGVTQTPKHLITATGQRVTLRCSPRSGDLSVYWYQQSLDQGLQFLIQYYNGEERAKGNILERFSAQQFPDLHSELNLSSLELGDSALYFCASSPRDRATYNEQFFGPGTRLTVL.

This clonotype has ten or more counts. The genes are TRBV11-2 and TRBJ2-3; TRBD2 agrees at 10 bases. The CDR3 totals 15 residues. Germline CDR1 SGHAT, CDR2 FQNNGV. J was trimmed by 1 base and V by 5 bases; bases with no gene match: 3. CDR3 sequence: CASSVTSGGTDTQYF. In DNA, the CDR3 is TGTGCCAGCAGCGTTACTAGCGGGGGCACAGATACGCAGTATTTT.

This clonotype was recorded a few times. CDR3: CASSPLGTGNSNQPQHF. The CDR3 nucleotides are TGTGCCAGCTCACCTCTCGGGACAGGTAATAGCAATCAGCCCCAGCATTTT. J is TRBJ1-5 and V is TRBV18, with TRBD1 matching 8 bases. J lost 0 bases, V lost 3 bases, and 7 bases had no gene match. This CDR3 comprises 17 residues. Per the germline V gene, CDR1 is KGHSH and CDR2 is LQKENI.

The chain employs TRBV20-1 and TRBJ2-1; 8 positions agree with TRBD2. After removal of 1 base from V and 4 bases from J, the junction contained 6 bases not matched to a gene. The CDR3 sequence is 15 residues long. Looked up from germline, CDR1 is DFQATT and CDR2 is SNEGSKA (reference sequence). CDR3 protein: CSARVAGRGYNEQFF. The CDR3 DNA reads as TGCAGTGCTAGAGTAGCGGGAAGGGGTTACAATGAGCAGTTCTTC.

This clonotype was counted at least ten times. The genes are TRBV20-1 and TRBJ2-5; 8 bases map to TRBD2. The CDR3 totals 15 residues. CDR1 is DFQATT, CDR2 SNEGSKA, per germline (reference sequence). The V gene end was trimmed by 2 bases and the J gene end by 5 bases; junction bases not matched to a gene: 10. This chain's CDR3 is CSARKRGGRGETQYF. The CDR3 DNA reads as TGCAGTGCTAGAAAACGGGGGGGCCGGGGGGAGACCCAGTACTTC.

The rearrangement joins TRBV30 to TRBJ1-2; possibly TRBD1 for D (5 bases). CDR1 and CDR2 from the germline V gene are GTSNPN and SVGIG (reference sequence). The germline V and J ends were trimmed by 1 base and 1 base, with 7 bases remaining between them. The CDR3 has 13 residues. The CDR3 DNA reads TGTGCCTGGAGTGGGGGACTTAACTATGGCTACACCTTC. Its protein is CAWSGGLNYGYTF.

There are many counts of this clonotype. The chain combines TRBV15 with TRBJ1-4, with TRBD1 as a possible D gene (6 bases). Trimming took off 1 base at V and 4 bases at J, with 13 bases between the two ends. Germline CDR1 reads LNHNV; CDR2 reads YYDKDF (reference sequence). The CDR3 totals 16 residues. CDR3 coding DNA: TGTGCCACCAGCAGAGGGGGCGGACAGCTTAATGAAAAACTGTTTTTT. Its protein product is CATSRGGGQLNEKLFF.

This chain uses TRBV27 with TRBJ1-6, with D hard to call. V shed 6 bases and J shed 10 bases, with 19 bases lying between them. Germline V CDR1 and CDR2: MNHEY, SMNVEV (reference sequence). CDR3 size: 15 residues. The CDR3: CASSPVWGGRSPLHF. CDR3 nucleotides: TGTGCCAGCAGCCCCGTTTGGGGAGGTAGATCACCCCTCCACTTT.

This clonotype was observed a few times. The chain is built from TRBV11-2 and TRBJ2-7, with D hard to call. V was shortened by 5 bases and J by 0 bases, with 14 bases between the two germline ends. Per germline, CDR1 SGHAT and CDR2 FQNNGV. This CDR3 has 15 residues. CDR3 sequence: CASSPPPRSSYEQYF. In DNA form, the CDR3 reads TGTGCCAGCAGCCCCCCCCCCCGGAGCTCCTACGAGCAGTACTTC.

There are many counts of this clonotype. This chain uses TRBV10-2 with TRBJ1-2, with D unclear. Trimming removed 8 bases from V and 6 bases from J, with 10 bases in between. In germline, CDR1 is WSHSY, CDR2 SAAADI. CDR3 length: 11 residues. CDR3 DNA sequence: TGCGCCAGCGCCGGAGGGAATGGCTACACCTTC. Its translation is CASAGGNGYTF.

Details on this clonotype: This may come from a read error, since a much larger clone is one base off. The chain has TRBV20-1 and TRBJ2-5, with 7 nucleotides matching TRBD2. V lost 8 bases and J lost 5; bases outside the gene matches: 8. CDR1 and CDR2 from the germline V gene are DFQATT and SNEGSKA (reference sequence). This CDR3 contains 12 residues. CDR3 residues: CSPRGEGETQYF. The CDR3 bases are TGCAGTCCCCGGGGGGAGGGGGAGACCCAGTACTTC.

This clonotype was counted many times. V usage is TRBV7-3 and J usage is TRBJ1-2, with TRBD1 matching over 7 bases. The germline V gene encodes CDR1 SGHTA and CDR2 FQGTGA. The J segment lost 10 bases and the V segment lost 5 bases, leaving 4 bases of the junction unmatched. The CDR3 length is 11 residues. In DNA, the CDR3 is TGTGCCAGCAGCCCCGGGACAGACTACACCTTC. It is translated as CASSPGTDYTF.

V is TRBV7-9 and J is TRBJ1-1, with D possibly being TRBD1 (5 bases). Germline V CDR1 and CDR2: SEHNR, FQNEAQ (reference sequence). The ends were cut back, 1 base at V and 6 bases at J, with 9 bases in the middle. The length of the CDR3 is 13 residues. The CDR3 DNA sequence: TGTGCCAGCAGCTTAGGGGGGTCCCCTGAAGCTTTCTTT. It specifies CASSLGGSPEAFF. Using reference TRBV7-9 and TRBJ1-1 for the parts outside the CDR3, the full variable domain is DTGVSQNPRHKITKRGQNVTFRCDPISEHNRLYWYRQTLGQGPEFLTYFQNEAQLEKSRLLSDRFSAERPKGSFSTLEIQRTEQGDSAMYLCASSLGGSPEAFFGQGTRLTVV.

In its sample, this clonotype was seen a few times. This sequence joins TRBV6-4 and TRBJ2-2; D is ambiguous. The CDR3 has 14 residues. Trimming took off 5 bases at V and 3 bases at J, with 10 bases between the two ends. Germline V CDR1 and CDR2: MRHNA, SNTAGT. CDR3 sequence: CASSPIWDTGELFF. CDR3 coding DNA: TGTGCCAGCAGTCCAATCTGGGACACCGGGGAGCTGTTTTTT.